This entry describes one T cell receptor (beta chain). The clone's antigen remains unknown. Qualities for individual bases were not recorded, and no much larger clone is one base off. Donors formed part of the validation cohort, which comprised 120 subjects and was distinct from the first cohort of 690 or so subjects. Libraries were prepared through the immunoSEQ multiplex PCR assay. From the authors' description of their analysis: To diagnose cytomegalovirus status from the catalog of TCR beta chain sequences, a statistical classification framework was built. The table comes from immuneACCESS by way of TCRdb, which keeps in-frame sequences with V and J called. Part of the clones is missing from these tables; in studies checked, under half for an unresolved V gene and the rest for unknown reasons. V and J calls and clone size come straight from that table; D and trimming were deduced from the DNA. The sample yields 180,000 or so clones; approximately 89% were counted once. Roughly 2.6% of the sample is in the top ten clones.

CDR1 and CDR2, looked up from the germline V gene, are SGHTA and FQGTGA. At the junction V is shortened by 1 base and J by 0 bases; bases outside the gene matches: 4. The CDR3 starts with the cysteine, ends with the phenylalanine, and has 16 residues. Only the CDR3 part of the read is kept: 48 bases, read in frame from the first base. The data derive from a study of cytomegalovirus exposure and HLA in healthy donors (dated by TCRdb to between 2016 and 2019). For the study in its entirety: According to a later analysis, the 120 or so validation repertoires were produced on the same platform as the approximately 620 repertoires of the first cohort. The aim of the study was to test whether cataloging public T cell receptors could identify signatures of past pathogen exposure. Along with the approximately 670-subject first cohort, a separate validation cohort of over a hundred different subjects was used. High-throughput TCR immunosequencing, statistical association of individual TCRs with disease status, and machine learning were combined to predict cytomegalovirus infection status. The study at large found these results: The classifier was reported to diagnose cytomegalovirus status with high specificity and sensitivity in both the original and validation cohorts. The study listed 150 to 200 TCR beta chains as associated with cytomegalovirus. Most TCR sequences were seen in very few donors, while some public TCRs were found in many individuals. It was suggested by the authors that the approach could potentially be generalized to other disease states and immunological phenotypes. A later analysis found that TCRs clustered in the first cohort also tended to co-occur in the roughly 120 validation repertoires, with 94% of cluster scores above 0. In vitro tests confirmed that three of the cytomegalovirus-associated TCR beta chains recognize cytomegalovirus antigens. A later analysis lacked HLA typing for the validation cohort, so it scored co-occurrence in that cohort across all 120 or so repertoires.

The rearrangement combines TRBV7-3 with TRBJ2-3, and TRBD2 aligns with 7 junction nucleotides. The receptor's source is a man aged 18-30 years in good health and CMV-seropositive. The sequenced material came from PBMCs. The DNA sequence is given as TGTGCCAGCAGCTTAAGTAGCGGGCTTAGCACAGATACGCAGTATTTT. It codes for CASSLSSGLSTDTQYF.